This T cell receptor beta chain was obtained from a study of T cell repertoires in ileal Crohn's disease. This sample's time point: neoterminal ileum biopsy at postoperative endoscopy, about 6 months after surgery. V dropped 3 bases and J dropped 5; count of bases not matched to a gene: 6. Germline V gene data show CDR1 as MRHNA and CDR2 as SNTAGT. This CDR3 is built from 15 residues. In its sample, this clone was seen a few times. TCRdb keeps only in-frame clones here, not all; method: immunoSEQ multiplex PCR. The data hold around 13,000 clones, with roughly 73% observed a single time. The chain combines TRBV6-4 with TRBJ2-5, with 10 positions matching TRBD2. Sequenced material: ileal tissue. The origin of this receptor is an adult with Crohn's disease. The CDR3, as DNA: TGTGCCAGCAGTGAGGAAGCGGGGGGGCCGGAGACCCAGTACTTC. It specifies CASSEEAGGPETQYF.